The 16 T cell receptor beta chains below all came from one sample that was sequenced in a study of blood T cell repertoires in COVID-19. Method: immunoSEQ multiplex PCR; TCRdb's copy keeps in-frame clones and lacks some. The data show about 160,000 clones, around 84% seen once. Sequenced sample: peripheral blood. Every receptor here comes from a man aged 45 to 65 with active or convalescent COVID-19.

V is TRBV11-3 and J is TRBJ1-4, with no clear D. The CDR3 has 13 amino acids. V was cut by 5 bases and J by 7 bases, with 11 bases left in between. The germline gives CDR1 SGHNT, CDR2 YENEEA. This CDR3 is CASSLISGEKLFF. The CDR3 nucleotides are TGTGCCAGCAGCCTCATATCCGGTGAAAAACTGTTTTTT.

The chain is built from TRBV7-6 and TRBJ2-1; TRBD2 agrees at 7 bases. After removal of 4 bases from V and 1 base from J, the junction contained 13 bases not matched to a gene. The CDR3 is made up of 18 amino acids. Germline values: CDR1 SGHVS, CDR2 FNYEAQ. DNA of the CDR3: TGTGCCAGCAGCTACAAGGCCTGGGGCGGGAGATCCTACAATGAGCAGTTCTTC. It specifies CASSYKAWGGRSYNEQFF.

Only one count was recorded for this clone. The chain couples TRBV5-1 to TRBJ2-3; 7 positions match TRBD2. The germline CDR1 and CDR2 sequences are SGHRS and YFSETQ. Unmatched junction bases numbered 2, after V lost 0 bases and J lost 4 bases. This CDR3 has 14 residues. The CDR3 DNA sequence: TGCGCCAGCAGCTTGGCTCGGGGGGCAGATACGCAGTATTTT. It codes for CASSLARGADTQYF.

V usage is TRBV28 and J usage is TRBJ1-2; 12 nucleotides agree with TRBD1. CDR1 and CDR2 (germline): MDHEN, SYDVKM. Trimming removed 5 bases from V and 2 bases from J; junction bases left unmatched: 3. CDR3 length: 15 residues. This CDR3 reads CASSTGTGGNYGYTF. CDR3 sequence (DNA): TGTGCCAGCAGTACAGGGACAGGGGGCAACTATGGCTACACCTTC.

The rearrangement uses TRBV4-1 and TRBJ2-4; 7 bases agree with TRBD1. Germline values: CDR1 MGHRA, CDR2 YSYEKL. The length of the CDR3 is 18 residues. The V segment lost 3 bases and the J segment 2 bases; nucleotides outside the gene matches: 13. CDR3 in amino acids: CASSHIGPDRVPKNIQYF. The DNA for the CDR3 is TGCGCCAGCAGCCATATTGGGCCTGACAGGGTTCCCAAAAACATTCAGTACTTC.

The chain uses TRBV6-5 and TRBJ1-4, with D uncertain. V gave up 0 bases and J gave up 3 bases, with 8 bases separating them. Per germline, CDR1 MNHEY and CDR2 SVGAGI. CDR3 size: 15 residues. The CDR3 region is CASSYSLEANEKLFF. DNA for the CDR3: TGTGCCAGCAGTTACTCGCTGGAGGCTAATGAAAAACTGTTTTTT.

The CDR3 spells CATLGRGASNTGELFF. In DNA, the CDR3 is TGTGCCACCCTGGGGAGGGGGGCCTCGAACACCGGGGAGCTGTTTTTT. The rearrangement joins TRBV19 to TRBJ2-2, with D possibly matching TRBD2 (7 bases). This CDR3 spans 16 amino acids. Trimming took 10 bases from V and 0 from J, leaving 18 bases between them. Germline CDR1 reads LNHDA; CDR2 reads SQIVND (reference sequence).

This sequence joins TRBV19 and TRBJ2-3; 12 bases fit TRBD2. With V trimmed by 4 bases and J by 0 bases, 11 bases remained unmatched. The CDR3 contains 19 residues. Germline CDR1 reads LNHDA; CDR2 reads SQIVND (reference sequence). In DNA, the CDR3 is TGTGCCAGTAGTAGATACTACTTCGGACTAGCGGGGAGCACAGATACGCAGTATTTT. Translating it yields CASSRYYFGLAGSTDTQYF. The full variable domain, its missing parts supplied by reference TRBV19 and TRBJ2-3, is DGGITQSPKYLFRKEGQNVTLSCEQNLNHDAMYWYRQDPGQGLRLIYYSQIVNDFQKGDIAEGYSVSREKKESFPLTVTSAQKNPTAFYLCASSRYYFGLAGSTDTQYFGPGTRLTVL.

In its sample, this clone was seen a few times. The CDR3 DNA is TGTGCCAGCAGTTCTTTCGGAAACACCATATATTTT. It is translated as CASSSFGNTIYF. The V call is TRBV6-2 or TRBV6-3, the J call TRBJ1-3, with no clear D. Germline-derived CDR1 and CDR2 are MNHEY and SVGEGT. Trimming stripped 4 bases from V and 4 bases from J, with 5 bases between. CDR3 length equals 12 residues.

The chain is built from TRBV6-5 and TRBJ1-1; D is uncertain. Trimming removed 5 bases from V and 1 base from J, with 8 bases in between. This CDR3 contains 13 residues. The germline gives CDR1 MNHEY, CDR2 SVGAGI. For the CDR3, the DNA is TGTGCCAGCAGTAGTCGACAGAACACTGAAGCTTTCTTT. Its translation: CASSSRQNTEAFF.

The rearrangement links TRBV9 to TRBJ2-1; D not certain. V was shortened by 3 bases and J by 0 bases, with 10 bases between the two germline ends. The CDR3 totals 15 residues. Looked up from germline, CDR1 is SGDLS and CDR2 is YYNGEE. CDR3 nucleotides: TGTGCCAGCAGCGACCTACCCGCCTCCTACAATGAGCAGTTCTTC. Protein: CASSDLPASYNEQFF.

The rearrangement joins TRBV20-1 to TRBJ2-7, with D hard to call. Trimming removed 1 base at V and 7 bases at J, with 5 bases between. Germline V gene sequence: CDR1 DFQATT, CDR2 SNEGSKA (reference sequence). The CDR3 is 10 amino acids. CDR3 DNA sequence: TGCAGTGCTAGAGTACAGGAGCAGTACTTC. It specifies CSARVQEQYF.

This clone was counted a few times. The genes are TRBV3-1 (or the pseudogene TRBV3-2) and TRBJ1-2; TRBD1 matches at 7 bases. Trimming cost V 2 bases and J 4 bases; bases outside gene matches: 7. The length of the CDR3 is 15 residues. The germline CDR1 and CDR2 sequences are LGHDT and YNNKEL (reference sequence). This CDR3 is CASSQPTGIGYGYTF. The CDR3 nucleotides are TGTGCCAGCAGCCAACCGACAGGGATCGGCTATGGCTACACCTTC.

The rearrangement joins TRBV27 to TRBJ2-3; D ambiguous. V was shortened by 5 bases and J by 1 base, with 13 bases between the two germline ends. The germline gives CDR1 MNHEY, CDR2 SMNVEV (reference sequence). The CDR3 has 15 amino acids. The CDR3 spells CASSRRGVGTDTQYF. CDR3 DNA sequence: TGTGCCAGCAGTCGTAGAGGAGTCGGCACAGATACGCAGTATTTT.

V gene TRBV7-9 combines with J gene TRBJ1-6, with 9 positions matching TRBD1. The trim removed 1 base at V and 5 bases at J, leaving 6 bases unmatched. In germline, CDR1 is SEHNR, CDR2 FQNEAQ (reference sequence). The length of the CDR3 is 17 residues. The CDR3 sequence: CASSLDSGTGNNSPLHF. CDR3 sequence (DNA): TGTGCCAGCAGCTTAGATTCCGGGACAGGGAATAATTCACCCCTCCACTTT.

The CDR3 spells CANIPVRGTYEQYF. The CDR3 DNA follows: TGTGCCAACATCCCCGTGCGGGGTACCTACGAGCAGTACTTC. V and J are TRBV6-4 and TRBJ2-7, with D possibly matching TRBD2 (6 bases). The CDR3 runs 14 residues. Germline CDR1 is MRHNA and CDR2 is SNTAGT. V gave up 10 bases and J gave up 2 bases, with 18 bases separating them.